One sample yielded the 5 T cell receptor beta chains listed below, sequenced in a study of patients and donors after allogeneic stem cell transplantation. One entry per CDR3 protein, called by TCRdb with MiXCR from the RT-PCR reads. The table has some 200,000 distinct CDR3 sequences, around two fifths seen once. Sample: blood, either unsorted or a sorted T cell fraction (not recorded which). The source is a human donor who was either an allogeneic HSCT recipient or a stem cell or donor lymphocyte infusion donor (not recorded which). It is not recorded whose cells these are; they may come from a transplant donor.

CDR3 sequence reads: CASSVSGAYEQYF. CDR3 DNA: TGTGCCAGCAGCGTATCAGGTGCCTACGAGCAGTACTTC. The gene calls are TRBV9 and TRBJ2-7; D remains ambiguous. The CDR3 contains 13 residues. CDR1 SGDLS and CDR2 YYNGEE come from the germline V gene. V dropped 1 base and J dropped 2 bases, with 7 bases sitting between them.

There are a few counts of this clonotype. V gene TRBV12-3 or TRBV12-4 combines with J gene TRBJ1-1; D is unclear. This CDR3 spans 16 amino acids. V was clipped by 5 bases and J by 8 bases, with 24 bases between them. CDR3 protein: CASSPILGVRMEEAFF. CDR3 sequence (DNA): TGTGCCAGCAGTCCTATCCTTGGAGTGAGGATGGAGGAAGCTTTCTTT.

This clonotype was seen ten or more times. The chain links TRBV9 to TRBJ2-7; D might be TRBD2 (5 bases). Germline lookup yields CDR1 SGDLS and CDR2 YYNGEE. V was pared by 0 bases and J by 1 base, with 8 bases between. The CDR3 extends over 14 amino acids. DNA for the CDR3: TGTGCCAGCAGCGTAGCAAGCGGTTCCTACGAGCAGTACTTC. Amino acid sequence: CASSVASGSYEQYF.

CDR3 sequence: CATSSETDTQYF. The DNA for the CDR3 is TGTGCCACCAGCTCCGAGACAGATACGCAGTATTTT. The chain is built from TRBV24-1 and TRBJ2-3; D is unclear. Germline CDR1 reads KGHDR; CDR2 reads SFDVKD. The CDR3 sequence is 12 residues long. Trimming shortened V by 7 bases and J by 3 bases, and 7 bases separated the two germline ends.

The sample holds a few counts of this clonotype. V and J are TRBV6-4 and TRBJ1-2; 9 bases agree with TRBD1. CDR1 and CDR2 (germline): MRHNA, SNTAGT. Trimming at V came to 3 bases and at J to 13 bases, leaving 12 bases not matched to a gene. This CDR3 is built from 14 residues. The CDR3 DNA reads as TGTGCCAGCAGTGAAAACCTCGGGACAGGGTATCTCACCTTC. This codes for CASSENLGTGYLTF.